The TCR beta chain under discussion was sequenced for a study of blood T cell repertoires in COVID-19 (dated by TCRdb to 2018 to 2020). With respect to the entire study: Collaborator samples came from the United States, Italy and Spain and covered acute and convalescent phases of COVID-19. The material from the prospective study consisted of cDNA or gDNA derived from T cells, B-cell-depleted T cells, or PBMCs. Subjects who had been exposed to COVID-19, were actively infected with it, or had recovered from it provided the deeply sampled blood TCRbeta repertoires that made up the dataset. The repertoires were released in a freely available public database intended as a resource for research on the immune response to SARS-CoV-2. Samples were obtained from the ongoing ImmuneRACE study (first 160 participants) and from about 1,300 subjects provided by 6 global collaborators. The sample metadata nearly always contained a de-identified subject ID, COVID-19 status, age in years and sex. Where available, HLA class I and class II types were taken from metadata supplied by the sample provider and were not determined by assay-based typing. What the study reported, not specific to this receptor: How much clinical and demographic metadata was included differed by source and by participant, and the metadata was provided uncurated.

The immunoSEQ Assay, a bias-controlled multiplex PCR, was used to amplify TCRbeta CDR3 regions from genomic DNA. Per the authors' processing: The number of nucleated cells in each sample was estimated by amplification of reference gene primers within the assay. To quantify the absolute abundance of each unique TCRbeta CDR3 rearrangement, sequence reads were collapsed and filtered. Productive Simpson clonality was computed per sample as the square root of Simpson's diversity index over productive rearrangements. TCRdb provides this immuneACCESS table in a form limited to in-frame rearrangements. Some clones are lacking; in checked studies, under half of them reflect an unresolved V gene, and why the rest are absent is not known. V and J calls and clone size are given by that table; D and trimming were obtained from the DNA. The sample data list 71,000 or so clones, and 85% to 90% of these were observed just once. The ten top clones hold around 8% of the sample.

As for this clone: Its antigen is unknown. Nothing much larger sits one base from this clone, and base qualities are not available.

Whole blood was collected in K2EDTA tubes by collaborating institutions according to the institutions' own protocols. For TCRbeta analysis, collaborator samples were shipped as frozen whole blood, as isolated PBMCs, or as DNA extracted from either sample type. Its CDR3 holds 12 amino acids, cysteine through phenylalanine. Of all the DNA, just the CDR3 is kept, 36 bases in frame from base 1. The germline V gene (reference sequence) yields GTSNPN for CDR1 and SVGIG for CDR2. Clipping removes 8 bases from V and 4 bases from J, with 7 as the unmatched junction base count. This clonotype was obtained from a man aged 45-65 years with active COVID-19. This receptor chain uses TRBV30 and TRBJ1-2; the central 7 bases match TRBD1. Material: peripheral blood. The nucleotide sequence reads TGTGCCCGGACAGAGGGGGCCTATGGCTACACCTTC. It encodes CARTEGAYGYTF.